The 27 T cell receptor beta chains listed next were all sequenced from one sample in a study of shared clonotypes between healthy human individuals. Repertoires were generated with immunoSEQ multiplex PCR, while TCRdb's copy carries only in-frame clones and drops some. Seen here are some 2,100,000 clones, about 92% observed once, and the top ten hold 1.5% to 2%. The naive CD8 fraction comprised CD45RO-negative cells positively selected for CCR7 and excluded terminally differentiated effector memory CD45RA+ cells. The sequencing input was naive CD8+ T cells from PBMCs. All receptors come from a man aged 18 to 29 in good health. Some clones in this sample may be carry-over from other donors' samples.

V and J are TRBV14 and TRBJ2-7; D is undetermined. The CDR3 runs to 15 residues. CDR1 is SGHDN, CDR2 FVKESK, per germline. The ends were cut back, 4 bases at V and 0 bases at J, with 13 bases in the middle. CDR3 sequence (DNA): TGTGCCAGCAGCCCCCTCCGGTCACTCTCCTACGAGCAGTACTTC. Protein: CASSPLRSLSYEQYF.

This clone was seen a few times. This rearrangement joins TRBV27 to TRBJ1-1; D is undetermined. Trimming stripped 5 bases from V and 3 bases from J, with 10 bases between. CDR1 is MNHEY, CDR2 SMNVEV, per germline (reference sequence). This CDR3 has 13 amino acids. Here the CDR3 reads CASSVTLYTEAFF. The CDR3 bases are TGTGCCAGCAGTGTAACCCTCTACACTGAAGCTTTCTTT.

As to this clone: The sample holds other DNA sequences that translate to the same CDR3. This chain links TRBV7-9 with TRBJ1-2; TRBD1 aligns across 7 bases. The ends lost 0 bases at V and 7 bases at J; junction bases unmatched: 2. CDR3 size: 13 residues. CDR1 and CDR2 from the germline V gene are SEHNR and FQNEAQ (reference sequence). The CDR3 protein is CASSLARGSGYTF. CDR3 nucleotides: TGTGCCAGCAGCTTAGCCAGGGGGAGTGGCTACACCTTC. Full variable domain (outside the CDR3, taken from reference TRBV7-9 and TRBJ1-2): DTGVSQNPRHKITKRGQNVTFRCDPISEHNRLYWYRQTLGQGPEFLTYFQNEAQLEKSRLLSDRFSAERPKGSFSTLEIQRTEQGDSAMYLCASSLARGSGYTFGSGTRLTVV.

The chain couples TRBV27 to TRBJ1-5, with 7 bases aligning to TRBD1. In germline, CDR1 is MNHEY, CDR2 SMNVEV (reference sequence). V trimming: 6 bases; J trimming: 6 bases; junction bases outside the gene matches: 11. The CDR3 spans 15 residues. The CDR3 nucleotides read TGTGCCAGCAGCCCGATTGAGGGGGCGGGTCAGCCCCAGCATTTT. This sequence encodes CASSPIEGAGQPQHF.

The chain carries TRBV7-3 and TRBJ1-1; D perhaps matches TRBD1 (5 bases). The CDR3 is made up of 18 amino acids. The germline V and J ends were trimmed by 1 base and 2 bases, with 20 bases remaining between them. Germline values: CDR1 SGHTA, CDR2 FQGTGA. The CDR3, as DNA: TGTGCCAGCAGCTTAATACCCCCTCGAAGGGGATTAAACACTGAAGCTTTCTTT. Translating gives CASSLIPPRRGLNTEAFF.

This clone was recorded once. The V and J genes are TRBV20-1 and TRBJ2-1, with D unresolved. Germline V CDR1 and CDR2: DFQATT, SNEGSKA (reference sequence). V lost 5 bases, J lost 6 bases, and 8 bases lay in between. The CDR3 consists of 11 residues. The CDR3: CSALLVNEQFF. In nucleotides, the CDR3 is TGCAGTGCTTTACTCGTCAATGAGCAGTTCTTC.

The chain has TRBV4-1 and TRBJ2-2; D is undetermined. Trimming took 8 bases from V and 1 from J, leaving 14 bases between them. The CDR3 consists of 15 residues. Looked up from germline, CDR1 is MGHRA and CDR2 is YSYEKL. CDR3: CASQDLYLNTGELFF. For the CDR3, the DNA is TGCGCCAGCCAAGATTTATATCTGAACACCGGGGAGCTGTTTTTT.

The chain uses TRBV9 and TRBJ1-2; a possible D gene is TRBD1 (6 bases). The CDR3 is 16 amino acids. Trimming pared 4 bases from V and 2 bases from J, leaving 18 bases between. Looked up from germline, CDR1 is SGDLS and CDR2 is YYNGEE. The CDR3 sequence is CASSHNPTGLNYGYTF. The DNA of the CDR3 is TGTGCCAGCAGCCATAACCCGACAGGACTGAACTATGGCTACACCTTC.

The rearrangement links TRBV28 to TRBJ2-7; TRBD1 is a possible D gene (7 bases). V shed 3 bases and J shed 2 bases, with 17 bases lying between them. In germline, CDR1 is MDHEN, CDR2 SYDVKM. The CDR3 runs to 16 residues. As DNA, the CDR3 is TGTGCCAGCAGTTTGGTCAGGGGGGCCGGGACCTACGAGCAGTACTTC. This encodes CASSLVRGAGTYEQYF.

The chain uses TRBV11-2 and TRBJ1-2, with D perhaps TRBD1 (6 bases). CDR3 size: 14 residues. Per the germline V gene, CDR1 is SGHAT and CDR2 is FQNNGV. The V end lost 3 bases, the J end lost 2 bases, and 10 bases lay between the germline ends. CDR3 in amino acids: CASSFSGGNYGYTF. The CDR3 region has the DNA TGTGCCAGCAGCTTTTCGGGGGGCAACTATGGCTACACCTTC.

The chain recombines TRBV7-2 with TRBJ2-2, with 10 nucleotides matching TRBD1. The J segment lost 8 bases and the V segment lost 4 bases, leaving 10 bases of the junction unmatched. The CDR3 has 16 residues. CDR1 and CDR2 (germline): SGHTA, FQGNSA. The CDR3 DNA is TGTGCCAGCAGCTACCCGACAGGGGGCAATTCGGGGGAGCTGTTTTTT. Its translation is CASSYPTGGNSGELFF.

The J gene is TRBJ2-7, the V gene TRBV15; tentative D call: TRBD1 (7 bases). V was trimmed by 7 bases and J by 3 bases, leaving 16 bases between them. The CDR3 has 14 residues. The germline CDR1 and CDR2 sequences are LNHNV and YYDKDF (reference sequence). The CDR3 loop is CATTPGTAGYEQYF. The CDR3 DNA is TGTGCCACCACCCCCGGGACAGCGGGCTACGAGCAGTACTTC.

The chain uses TRBV6-1 and TRBJ1-2; D gene ambiguous. There are 15 residues in the CDR3. Germline CDR1 MNHNS, CDR2 SASEGT. V dropped 2 bases and J dropped 0 bases, with 10 bases sitting between them. Here the CDR3 reads CASSETGLANYGYTF. CDR3 DNA: TGTGCCAGCAGTGAAACGGGTTTAGCTAACTATGGCTACACCTTC.

The chain is built from TRBV6-1 and TRBJ1-1; TRBD1 matches at 7 bases. The CDR3 loop spans 14 amino acids. CDR1 MNHNS and CDR2 SASEGT come from the germline V gene. V was pared by 6 bases and J by 5 bases, with 9 bases of the junction left unmatched. The CDR3 coding sequence is TGTGCCAGCAGCCCAAAATCACAGGGGACTGAAGCTTTCTTT. As protein: CASSPKSQGTEAFF.

This sequence joins TRBV5-6 and TRBJ1-1; D might be TRBD1 (5 bases). Germline loops: CDR1 SGHDT, CDR2 YYEEEE. The CDR3 totals 15 residues. Deletions cut 2 bases from V and 0 bases from J, with 11 bases between. The CDR3, as DNA: TGTGCCAGCAGCTTTGGGGCCAGAGTGAACACTGAAGCTTTCTTT. Translation gives CASSFGARVNTEAFF.

Comments on this clone: Other DNA sequences within the sample encode an identical CDR3. The chain joins TRBV9 to TRBJ2-1; 13 bases map to TRBD2. Germline lookup yields CDR1 SGDLS and CDR2 YYNGEE. This CDR3 is built from 14 residues. The junction had 1 base not matched to a gene; V was cut back by 3 bases and J by 7 bases. CDR3 sequence: CASSAGLAGNEQFF. The DNA for the CDR3 is TGTGCCAGCAGCGCGGGACTAGCGGGAAATGAGCAGTTCTTC.

The gene calls are TRBV13 and TRBJ2-7; D gene unclear. Germline CDR1 reads PRHDT; CDR2 reads FYEKMQ (reference sequence). This CDR3 has 15 amino acids. Trimming pared 2 bases from V and 5 bases from J, leaving 16 bases between. The CDR3 DNA reads TGTGCCAGCAGCTTATTGGGCATCGATTTTAACGAGCAGTACTTC. Amino acids: CASSLLGIDFNEQYF.

The V call is TRBV2, the J call TRBJ1-2, with 7 bases aligning to TRBD1. Trimming at V came to 7 bases and at J to 6 bases, leaving 11 bases not matched to a gene. CDR1 is SNHLY and CDR2 is FYNNEI in the germline V gene. This CDR3 has 14 residues. The CDR3 region has the DNA TGTGCCAGCATAGGAACAGGGGCCTTGGATGGCTACACCTTC. It encodes CASIGTGALDGYTF.

This sequence joins TRBV7-9 and TRBJ2-7; a weak D match, TRBD1 (5 bases). The germline gives CDR1 SEHNR, CDR2 FQNEAQ (reference sequence). Trimming removed 4 bases from V and 6 bases from J, with 13 bases in between. The CDR3 is 13 residues long. The CDR3 DNA is TGTGCCAGCAGCTCGAGGCAGGGCGGCGAGCAGTACTTC. Amino acid sequence: CASSSRQGGEQYF.

The rearrangement links TRBV7-2 to TRBJ2-5, with D perhaps TRBD2 (6 bases). Looked up from germline, CDR1 is SGHTA and CDR2 is FQGNSA. The V and J ends lost 1 base and 5 bases respectively, with 26 bases between them. This CDR3 has 19 residues. CDR3 region: CASSLVRTNSGGPGETQYF. The CDR3, as DNA: TGTGCCAGCAGCTTAGTGAGGACTAATTCGGGCGGGCCGGGGGAGACCCAGTACTTC.

V and J are TRBV19 and TRBJ1-5; D perhaps matches TRBD1 (6 bases). From germline, CDR1 is LNHDA and CDR2 SQIVND (reference sequence). V was shortened by 3 bases and J by 1 base, with 13 bases between the two germline ends. This CDR3 is 16 amino acids long. The DNA of the CDR3 is TGTGCCAGTAGTATGGTGTCGGGGGCAAGCAATCAGCCCCAGCATTTT. Protein sequence: CASSMVSGASNQPQHF. Together with reference TRBV19 and TRBJ1-5, the CDR3 gives the full variable domain: DGGITQSPKYLFRKEGQNVTLSCEQNLNHDAMYWYRQDPGQGLRLIYYSQIVNDFQKGDIAEGYSVSREKKESFPLTVTSAQKNPTAFYLCASSMVSGASNQPQHFGDGTRLSIL.

The rearrangement uses TRBV6-6 and TRBJ2-1, with D hard to call. V lost 5 bases and J 7 bases, leaving 9 bases between the germline ends. Germline lookup yields CDR1 MNHNY and CDR2 SVGAGI (reference sequence). The CDR3 covers 12 residues. CDR3 DNA: TGTGCCAGCAGTCCTCTAAATAATGAGCAGTTCTTC. This gives the protein CASSPLNNEQFF.

J is TRBJ2-1 and V is TRBV7-3; D call uncertain. This CDR3 is built from 11 residues. Trimming stripped 5 bases from V and 8 bases from J, with 7 bases between. Per the germline V gene, CDR1 is SGHTA and CDR2 is FQGTGA. Here the CDR3 reads CASSNQDEQFF. CDR3 bases: TGTGCCAGCAGCAACCAGGATGAGCAGTTCTTC.

The rearrangement links TRBV7-6 to TRBJ1-1; no clear D gene. The CDR3 extends over 14 amino acids. Trimming pared 1 base from V and 0 bases from J, leaving 6 bases between. Germline V gene sequence: CDR1 SGHVS, CDR2 FNYEAQ. The CDR3 spells CASSLGAVNTEAFF. The DNA for the CDR3 is TGTGCCAGCAGCTTAGGAGCCGTGAACACTGAAGCTTTCTTT.

The V call is TRBV6-6, the J call TRBJ2-7, with 8 bases fitting TRBD1. Germline V gene sequence: CDR1 MNHNY, CDR2 SVGAGI (reference sequence). The CDR3 loop spans 15 amino acids. J was trimmed by 3 bases and V by 2 bases; bases with no gene match: 6. The CDR3 loop reads CASSYGTGHLYEQYF. CDR3 coding DNA: TGTGCCAGCAGTTACGGGACAGGACACCTCTACGAGCAGTACTTC.

The chain is built from TRBV7-2 and TRBJ1-3; TRBD1 might be the D (6 bases). The CDR3 is made up of 14 amino acids. The V end lost 4 bases, the J end lost 11 bases, and 18 bases lay between the germline ends. Germline V gene data show CDR1 as SGHTA and CDR2 as FQGNSA. The DNA for the CDR3 is TGTGCCAGCAGCTGGGGGACACTCCCCCAGGCCATATATTTT. Its translation: CASSWGTLPQAIYF. Supplemented by reference TRBV7-2 and TRBJ1-3, the full variable domain reads GAGVSQSPSNKVTEKGKDVELRCDPISGHTALYWYRQSLGQGLEFLIYFQGNSAPDKSGLPSDRFSAERTGGSVSTLTIQRTQQEDSAVYLCASSWGTLPQAIYFGEGSWLTVV.

The chain uses TRBV28 and TRBJ1-1, with D perhaps TRBD1 (5 bases). This CDR3 has 15 residues. Looked up from germline, CDR1 is MDHEN and CDR2 is SYDVKM. Between the trimmed V and J ends, which lost 3 bases and 7 bases, there was a span of 18 bases. CDR3 DNA: TGTGCCAGCAGTTTTTTAAAGTTGGGGGATGGTGAAGCTTTCTTT. This encodes CASSFLKLGDGEAFF.